This T cell receptor (beta chain) was observed in a study of neoadjuvant anti-PD-1 for oral cavity cancer. As for the study in general: Patients without progression got a fourth dose around day 43. Study-wide findings and caveats: Higher pretreatment blood Treg/Th17 ratios correlated with higher pretreatment blood and lower post-treatment tumor TCRbeta clonality.

Repertoires were generated with immunoSEQ multiplex PCR, while TCRdb's copy carries only in-frame clones and drops some. The data contain tens of thousands of clones, roughly 84% of them singletons. A few counts support this clone. Its cognate antigen is unknown. The sequence came from a person aged 35 to 85 with oral cavity squamous cell carcinoma. The sequencing used PBMCs, collected before nivolumab (anti-PD-1) treatment.

Here the CDR3 DNA reads TGTGCCAGCAGGCCCCCTCCCGTCGACCCCGGGGCGTACGAGCAGTACTTC. It encodes CASRPPPVDPGAYEQYF. The chain employs TRBV28 and TRBJ2-7; D may correspond to TRBD1 or TRBD2 (5 bases each). The CDR3 totals 17 residues. Trimming took 6 bases from V and 4 from J, leaving 25 bases between them. Germline V gene lookup returns CDR1 MDHEN and CDR2 SYDVKM.